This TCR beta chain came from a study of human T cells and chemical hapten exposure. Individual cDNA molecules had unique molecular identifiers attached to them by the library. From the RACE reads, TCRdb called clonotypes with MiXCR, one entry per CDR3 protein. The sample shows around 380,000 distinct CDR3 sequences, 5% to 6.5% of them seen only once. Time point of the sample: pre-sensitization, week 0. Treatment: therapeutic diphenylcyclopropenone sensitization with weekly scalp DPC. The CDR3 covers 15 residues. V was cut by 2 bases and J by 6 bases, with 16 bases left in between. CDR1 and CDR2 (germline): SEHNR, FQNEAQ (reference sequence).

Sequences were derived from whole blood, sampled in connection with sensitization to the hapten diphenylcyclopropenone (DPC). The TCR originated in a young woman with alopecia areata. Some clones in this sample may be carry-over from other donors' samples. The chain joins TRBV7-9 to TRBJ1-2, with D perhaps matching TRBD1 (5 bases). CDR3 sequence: CASSLWQGGPNGYTF. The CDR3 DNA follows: TGTGCCAGCAGCTTATGGCAGGGAGGGCCTAATGGCTACACCTTC. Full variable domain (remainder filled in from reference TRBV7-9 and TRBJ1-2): DTGVSQNPRHKITKRGQNVTFRCDPISEHNRLYWYRQTLGQGPEFLTYFQNEAQLEKSRLLSDRFSAERPKGSFSTLEIQRTEQGDSAMYLCASSLWQGGPNGYTFGSGTRLTVV.